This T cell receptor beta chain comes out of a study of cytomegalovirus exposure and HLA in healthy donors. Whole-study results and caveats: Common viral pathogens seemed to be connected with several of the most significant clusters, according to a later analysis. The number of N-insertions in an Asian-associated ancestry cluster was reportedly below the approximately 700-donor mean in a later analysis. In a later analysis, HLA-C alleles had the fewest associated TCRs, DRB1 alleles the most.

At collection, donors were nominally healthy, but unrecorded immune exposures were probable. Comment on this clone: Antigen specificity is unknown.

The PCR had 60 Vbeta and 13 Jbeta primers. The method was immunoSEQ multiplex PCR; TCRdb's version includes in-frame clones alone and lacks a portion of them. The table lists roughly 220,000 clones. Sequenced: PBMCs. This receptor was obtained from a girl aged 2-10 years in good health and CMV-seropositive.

In DNA form, the CDR3 reads TGTGCCACCTGGAAGCGGGAGGCCAAGGTCGATGAGCAGTTCTTC. Protein: CATWKREAKVDEQFF. V gene TRBV28 combines with J gene TRBJ2-1; 9 positions match TRBD2. CDR3 length: 15 amino acids. Germline values: CDR1 MDHEN, CDR2 SYDVKM. J lost 8 bases, V lost 10 bases, and 15 bases had no gene match.